Listed here are 4 T cell receptor beta chains from one sample, sequenced in a study of CD4+ T cells in melanoma. The data were produced by immunoSEQ multiplex PCR, yet TCRdb's version contains in-frame clones alone and is incomplete. The sample has 20,000 to 25,000 clones; over 70% are singletons. The material sequenced was cells from a culture (not recorded whether cultured in vitro). These receptors came from a human donor with melanoma.

This clone occurred a few times. The rearrangement joins TRBV2 to TRBJ2-3, with D perhaps matching TRBD2 (5 bases). The V gene lost 7 bases and the J gene lost 4 bases, with 12 bases spanning the gap. The germline CDR1 and CDR2 sequences are SNHLY and FYNNEI. The CDR3 is made up of 13 amino acids. This CDR3 reads CASKLVISDTQYF. Written as DNA, the CDR3 is TGTGCCAGCAAACTAGTGATTTCAGATACGCAGTATTTT.

The V gene is TRBV11-2, the J gene TRBJ1-3; 7 bases are shared with TRBD1. Trimming at V came to 7 bases and at J to 0 bases, leaving 9 bases not matched to a gene. Germline V CDR1 and CDR2: SGHAT, FQNNGV. The CDR3 covers 16 residues. For the CDR3, the DNA is TGTGCCAGCACCTCCACAGGGGCCCTCTCTGGAAACACCATATATTTT. Translated: CASTSTGALSGNTIYF.

The rearrangement uses TRBV27 and TRBJ2-1; D gene unclear. Germline CDR1 MNHEY, CDR2 SMNVEV (reference sequence). V shed 6 bases and J shed 3 bases, with 12 bases lying between them. This CDR3 spans 14 amino acids. The CDR3 protein is CASSLAGYYNEQFF. DNA for the CDR3: TGTGCCAGCAGCCTCGCTGGATACTACAATGAGCAGTTCTTC.

The chain combines TRBV6-5 with TRBJ1-1, with 7 bases matching TRBD1. After removal of 6 bases from V and 4 bases from J, the junction contained 8 bases not matched to a gene. This CDR3 has 14 residues. Germline V gives CDR1 MNHEY, CDR2 SVGAGI. The CDR3, as DNA: TGTGCCAGCAGATACGACAGGGTCGGCACTGAAGCTTTCTTT. It yields the protein CASRYDRVGTEAFF.